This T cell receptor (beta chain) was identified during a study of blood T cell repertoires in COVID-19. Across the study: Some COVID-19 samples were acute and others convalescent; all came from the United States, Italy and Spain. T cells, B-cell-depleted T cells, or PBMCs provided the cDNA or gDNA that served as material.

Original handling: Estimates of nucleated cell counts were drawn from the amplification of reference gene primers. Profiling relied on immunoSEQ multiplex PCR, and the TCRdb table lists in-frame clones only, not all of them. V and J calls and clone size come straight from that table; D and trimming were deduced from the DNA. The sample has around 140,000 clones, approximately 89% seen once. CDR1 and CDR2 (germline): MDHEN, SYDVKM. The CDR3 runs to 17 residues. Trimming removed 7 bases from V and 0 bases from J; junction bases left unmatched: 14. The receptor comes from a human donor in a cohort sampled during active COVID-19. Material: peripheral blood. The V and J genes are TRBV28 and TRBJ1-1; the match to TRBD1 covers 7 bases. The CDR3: CASTPSTGSRMNTEAFF. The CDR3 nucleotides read TGTGCCAGCACCCCCTCGACAGGGAGCAGGATGAACACTGAAGCTTTCTTT. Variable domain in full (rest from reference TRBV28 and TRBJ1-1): DVKVTQSSRYLVKRTGEKVFLECVQDMDHENMFWYRQDPGLGLRLIYFSYDVKMKEKGDIPEGYSVSREKKERFSLILESASTNQTSMYLCASTPSTGSRMNTEAFFGQGTRLTVV.